Listed here are 3 T cell receptor beta chains from one sample, sequenced in a study of metastatic and nonmetastatic thyroid tumors. TCRdb re-called the PCR reads with MiXCR. The sample gives tens of thousands of clones, about a sixth of which show up once; around 9% is in the top ten. Patients were all untreated before their thyroid surgery. Sequencing was done on a sample of blood. The receptors were sampled from a male donor with papillary thyroid cancer or a benign thyroid nodule (not recorded which). Some clones in this sample may be carry-over from other donors' samples.

The CDR3 DNA is TGTGCCAGCAGTTACTCGCCCGTGACAGAAGCTTTCTTT. Its translation: CASSYSPVTEAFF. V is TRBV6-5 and J is TRBJ1-1; no clear D gene. The V and J ends lost 0 bases and 8 bases respectively, with 10 bases between them. Germline V gene sequence: CDR1 MNHEY, CDR2 SVGAGI. CDR3 size: 13 residues.

This clone was observed many times. V usage is TRBV6-6 and J usage is TRBJ2-1, with D hard to call. This CDR3 is built from 14 residues. Trimming left V 0 bases short and J 6 bases short, with 9 bases between. Germline V gives CDR1 MNHNY, CDR2 SVGAGI (reference sequence). The DNA of the CDR3 is TGTGCCAGCAGTTACTCGAGAAGTTTCAATGAGCAGTTCTTC. Amino acid sequence: CASSYSRSFNEQFF.

This clone was recorded at least ten times. This chain connects TRBV28 to TRBJ2-7, with 9 positions matching TRBD1. Germline lookup yields CDR1 MDHEN and CDR2 SYDVKM. This CDR3 contains 14 residues. V shed 8 bases, J shed 2 bases, and the junction held 7 bases outside the gene matches. For the CDR3, the DNA is TGTGCCAGCCGAGACAGGGGGGAGGCCTACGAGCAGTACTTC. This codes for CASRDRGEAYEQYF.